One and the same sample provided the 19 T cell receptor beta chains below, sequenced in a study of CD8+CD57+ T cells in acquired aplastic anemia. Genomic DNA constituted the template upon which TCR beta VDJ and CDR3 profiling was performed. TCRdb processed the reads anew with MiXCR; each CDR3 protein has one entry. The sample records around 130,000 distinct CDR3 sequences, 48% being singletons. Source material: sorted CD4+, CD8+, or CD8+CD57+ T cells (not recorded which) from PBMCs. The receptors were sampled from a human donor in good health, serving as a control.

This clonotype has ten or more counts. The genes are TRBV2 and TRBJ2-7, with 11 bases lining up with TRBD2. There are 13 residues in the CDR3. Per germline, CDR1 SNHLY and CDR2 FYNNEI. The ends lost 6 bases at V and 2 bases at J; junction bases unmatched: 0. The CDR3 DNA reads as TGTGCCAGCAGACTAGCGGGGGCCTACGAGCAGTACTTC. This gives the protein CASRLAGAYEQYF.

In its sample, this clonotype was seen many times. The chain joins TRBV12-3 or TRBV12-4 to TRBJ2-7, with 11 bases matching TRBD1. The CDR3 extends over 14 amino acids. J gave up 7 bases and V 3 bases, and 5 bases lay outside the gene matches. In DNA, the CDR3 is TGTGCCAGCAGTTTTGGACAGGGGGCGCGGGAGCAGTACTTC. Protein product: CASSFGQGAREQYF.

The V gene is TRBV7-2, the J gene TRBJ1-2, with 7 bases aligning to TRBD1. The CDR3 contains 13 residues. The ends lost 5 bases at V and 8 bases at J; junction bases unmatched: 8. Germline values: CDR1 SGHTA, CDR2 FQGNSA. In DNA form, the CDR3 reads TGTGCCAGCAGCCCACCAAACAGGGGAGGCTACACCTTC. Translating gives CASSPPNRGGYTF. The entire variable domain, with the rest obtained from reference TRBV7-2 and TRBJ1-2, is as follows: GAGVSQSPSNKVTEKGKDVELRCDPISGHTALYWYRQSLGQGLEFLIYFQGNSAPDKSGLPSDRFSAERTGGSVSTLTIQRTQQEDSAVYLCASSPPNRGGYTFGSGTRLTVV.

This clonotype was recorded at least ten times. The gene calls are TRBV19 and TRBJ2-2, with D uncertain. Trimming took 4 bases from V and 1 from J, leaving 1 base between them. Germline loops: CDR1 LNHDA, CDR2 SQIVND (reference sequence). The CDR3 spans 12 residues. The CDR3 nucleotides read TGTGCCAGTAGTAGGAACACCGGGGAGCTGTTTTTT. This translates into CASSRNTGELFF.

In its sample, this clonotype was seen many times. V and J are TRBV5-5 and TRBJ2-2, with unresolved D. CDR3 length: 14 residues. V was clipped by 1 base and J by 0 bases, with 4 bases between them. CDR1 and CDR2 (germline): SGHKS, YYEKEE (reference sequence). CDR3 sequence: CASSLFPNTGELFF. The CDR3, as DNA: TGTGCCAGCAGCTTGTTTCCGAACACCGGGGAGCTGTTTTTT.

CDR3 in amino acids: CSVGGAGELFF. The CDR3 region has the DNA TGCAGCGTTGGAGGGGCCGGGGAGCTGTTTTTT. The chain has TRBV29-1 and TRBJ2-2, with D possibly called TRBD1 or TRBD2 (5 bases each). Per germline, CDR1 SQVTM and CDR2 ANQGSEA. The CDR3 is 11 amino acids. Trimming removed 4 bases from V and 6 bases from J, with 6 bases in between.

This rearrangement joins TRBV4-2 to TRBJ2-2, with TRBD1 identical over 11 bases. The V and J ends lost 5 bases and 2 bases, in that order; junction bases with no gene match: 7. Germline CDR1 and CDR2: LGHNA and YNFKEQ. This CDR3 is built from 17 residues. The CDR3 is CASSKGTGGRNTGELFF. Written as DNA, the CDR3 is TGTGCCAGCAGCAAGGGGACAGGGGGAAGAAACACCGGGGAGCTGTTTTTT.

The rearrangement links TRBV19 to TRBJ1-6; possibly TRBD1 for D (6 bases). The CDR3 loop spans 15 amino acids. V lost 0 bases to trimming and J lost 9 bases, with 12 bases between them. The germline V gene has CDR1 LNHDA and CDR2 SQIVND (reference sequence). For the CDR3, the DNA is TGTGCCAGTAGTATAGAAGGGGGAGTTGGTTCACCCCTCCACTTT. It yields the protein CASSIEGGVGSPLHF.

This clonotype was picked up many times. The DNA of the CDR3 is TGCAGTGCTAGAGATAGGGACAGGGGGTGGGAGACCCAGTACTTC. Translating it yields CSARDRDRGWETQYF. The chain has TRBV20-1 and TRBJ2-5; 11 nucleotides align to TRBD1. Germline-derived CDR1 and CDR2 are DFQATT and SNEGSKA (reference sequence). Germline trimming cut 0 bases from V and 5 bases from J; bases unmatched to any gene: 5. This CDR3 region has 15 residues.

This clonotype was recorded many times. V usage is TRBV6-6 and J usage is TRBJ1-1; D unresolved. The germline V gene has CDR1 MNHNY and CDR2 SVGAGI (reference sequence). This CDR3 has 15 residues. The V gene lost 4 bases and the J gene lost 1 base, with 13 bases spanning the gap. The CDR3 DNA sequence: TGTGCCAGCAGTTTAGAGCATTCAGCGAACACTGAAGCTTTCTTT. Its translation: CASSLEHSANTEAFF.

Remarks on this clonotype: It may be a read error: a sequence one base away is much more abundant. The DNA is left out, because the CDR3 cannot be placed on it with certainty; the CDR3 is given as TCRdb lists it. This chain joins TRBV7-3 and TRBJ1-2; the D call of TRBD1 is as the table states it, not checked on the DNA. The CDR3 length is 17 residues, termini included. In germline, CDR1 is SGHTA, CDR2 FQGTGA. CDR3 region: CASRFGTGITANYGCTF.

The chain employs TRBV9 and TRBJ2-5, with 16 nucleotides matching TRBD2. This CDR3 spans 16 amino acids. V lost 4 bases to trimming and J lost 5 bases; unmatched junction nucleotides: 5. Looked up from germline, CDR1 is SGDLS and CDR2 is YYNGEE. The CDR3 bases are TGTGCCAGCAGCATTGGGACTAGCGGGGGGGCGGAGACCCAGTACTTC. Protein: CASSIGTSGGAETQYF.

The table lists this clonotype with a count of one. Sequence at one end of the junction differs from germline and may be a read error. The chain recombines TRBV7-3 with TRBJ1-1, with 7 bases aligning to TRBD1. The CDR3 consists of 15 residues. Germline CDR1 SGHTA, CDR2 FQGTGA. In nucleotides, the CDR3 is TGCGCCAGCAGCCGCCCGACAGGGCCGAACACTGAAGCTTTCTTT. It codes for CASSRPTGPNTEAFF. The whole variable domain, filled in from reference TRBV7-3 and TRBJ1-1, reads GAGVSQTPSNKVTEKGKYVELRCDPISGHTALYWYRQSLGQGPEFLIYFQGTGAADDSGLPNDRFFAVRPEGSVSTLKIQRTERGDSAVYLCASSRPTGPNTEAFFGQGTRLTVV.

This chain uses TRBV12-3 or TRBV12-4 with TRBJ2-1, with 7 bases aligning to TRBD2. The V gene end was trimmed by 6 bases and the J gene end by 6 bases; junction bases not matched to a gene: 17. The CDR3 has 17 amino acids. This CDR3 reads CASRITGRGRIVNEQFF. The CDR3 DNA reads TGTGCCAGCAGGATTACCGGGCGGGGGAGAATAGTCAATGAGCAGTTCTTC.

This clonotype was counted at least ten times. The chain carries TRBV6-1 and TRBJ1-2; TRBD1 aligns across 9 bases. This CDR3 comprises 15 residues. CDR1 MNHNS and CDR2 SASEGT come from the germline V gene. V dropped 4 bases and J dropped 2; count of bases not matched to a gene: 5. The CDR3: CASSGGDRVNYGYTF. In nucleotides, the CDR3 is TGTGCCAGCAGTGGAGGGGACAGGGTCAACTATGGCTACACCTTC.

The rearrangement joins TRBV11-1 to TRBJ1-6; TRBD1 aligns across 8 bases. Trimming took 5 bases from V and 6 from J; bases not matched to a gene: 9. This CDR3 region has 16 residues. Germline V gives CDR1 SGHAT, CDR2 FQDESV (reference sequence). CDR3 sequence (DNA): TGTGCCAGCAGCCTAAGGACAGGGACAGTTAATTCACCCCTCCACTTT. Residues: CASSLRTGTVNSPLHF.

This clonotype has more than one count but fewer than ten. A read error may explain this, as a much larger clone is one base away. The CDR3, as DNA: TGTGCCAGCAACTTGGGGGGGAACACTGAAGCTTTCTTT. As protein: CASNLGGNTEAFF. The J gene is TRBJ1-1, the V gene TRBV11-1, with D tentatively TRBD1 (5 bases). V lost 7 bases and J lost 1, with 10 bases in between. The CDR3 loop spans 13 amino acids. Germline assignment: CDR1 SGHAT and CDR2 FQDESV (reference sequence).

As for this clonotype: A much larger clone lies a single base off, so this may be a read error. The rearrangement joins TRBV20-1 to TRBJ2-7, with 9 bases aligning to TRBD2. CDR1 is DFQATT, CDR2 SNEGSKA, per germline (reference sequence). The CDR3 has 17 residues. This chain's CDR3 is CGASGLLVAGGSYEQYF. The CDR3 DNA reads TGCGGTGCTAGTGGACTATTAGTTGCGGGGGGGAGCTACGAGCAGTACTTC.

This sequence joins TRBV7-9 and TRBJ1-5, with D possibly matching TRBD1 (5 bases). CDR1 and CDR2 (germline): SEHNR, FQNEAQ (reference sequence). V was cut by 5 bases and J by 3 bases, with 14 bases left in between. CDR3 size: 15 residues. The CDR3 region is CASSKGDWLNQPQHF. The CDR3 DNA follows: TGTGCCAGCAGCAAAGGGGATTGGCTCAATCAGCCCCAGCATTTT. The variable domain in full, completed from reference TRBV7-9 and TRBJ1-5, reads DTGVSQNPRHKITKRGQNVTFRCDPISEHNRLYWYRQTLGQGPEFLTYFQNEAQLEKSRLLSDRFSAERPKGSFSTLEIQRTEQGDSAMYLCASSKGDWLNQPQHFGDGTRLSIL.